The present T cell receptor (beta chain) was sequenced within a study of cytomegalovirus exposure and HLA in healthy donors. 13 Jbeta primers and 60 Vbeta primers were used for the PCR. Measured with immunoSEQ multiplex PCR; TCRdb has only the in-frame clones, and not every one. Among around 98,000 clones, approximately 75% were seen once, and the ten largest hold approximately 3.6%. This clone has more than one count but fewer than ten. Germline is not matched at one junction end, which may reflect a read error. The length of the CDR3 is 14 residues. CDR1 and CDR2 (germline): SGHDT, YYEEEE. The V gene is TRBV5-6, the J gene TRBJ2-7; D might be TRBD1 (6 bases). Source material: PBMCs. This sequence originates from a woman aged 40-49 years in good health and CMV-seronegative. The CDR3 protein is CASSLGQASSEQYF. CDR3 sequence (DNA): TGTGCCAGCAGCTTGGGACAGGCGTCCTCCGAGCAGTACTTC. Full variable domain (outside the CDR3, taken from reference TRBV5-6 and TRBJ2-7): DAGVTQSPTHLIKTRGQQVTLRCSPKSGHDTVSWYQQALGQGPQFIFQYYEEEERQRGNFPDRFSGHQFPNYSSELNVNALLLGDSALYLCASSLGQASSEQYFGPGTRLTVT.